The clone carrying this T cell receptor beta chain was observed a few times. What it binds is not known. This sample is part of a study of beta chain features in type 1 diabetes. Expressed TCRB transcripts were sequenced, since all the RNA that had been isolated was reverse transcribed. The assay was immunoSEQ multiplex PCR, and TCRdb's table has in-frame clones only and misses some. The sample yields 140,000 to 150,000 clones, about 12% seen once. The study, taken as a whole, reports: Small HLA sub-analyses could not settle whether HLA shapes TCRB rearrangement. Type 1 diabetes patients had moderately but significantly shorter TCRB CDR3s in all four CD4+ subsets.

Sequences were obtained from central memory CD4+ T cells from blood. The clonotype comes from a man in his late teens or twenties with type 1 diabetes.

CDR3 in DNA: TGCAGCGTTCAACAGGGTAATCAGCCCCAGCATTTT. This encodes CSVQQGNQPQHF. V gene TRBV29-1 combines with J gene TRBJ1-5, with D possibly matching TRBD1 (6 bases). Germline V gene sequence: CDR1 SQVTM, CDR2 ANQGSEA. The CDR3 totals 12 residues. V lost 5 bases and J 4 bases, leaving 9 bases between the germline ends.